These 2 T cell receptor beta chains were all obtained from the same sample, sequenced in a study of tumor-infiltrating lymphocytes in localized non-small cell lung cancer. Measured with immunoSEQ multiplex PCR; TCRdb has only the in-frame clones, and not every one. The sample lists about 14,000 clones, roughly four fifths occurring once. What was sequenced was lung tumor tissue. The receptors shown here come from a human donor with non-small cell lung cancer.

Only one count was recorded for this clone. V and J are TRBV4-2 and TRBJ1-1; TRBD1 matches 7 bases. V lost 4 bases and J lost 9; bases outside the gene matches: 8. CDR3 size: 13 residues. Germline-derived CDR1 and CDR2 are LGHNA and YNFKEQ. The CDR3 DNA sequence: TGTGCCAGCAGCCCGACAACGGACAGGCAAGCTTTCTTT. It encodes CASSPTTDRQAFF.

This clone was observed a single time. The chain couples TRBV7-9 to TRBJ1-4, with D possibly TRBD1 on 5 matching bases. V was cut by 1 base and J by 7 bases, with 13 bases left in between. The CDR3 length is 15 residues. CDR1 and CDR2 from the germline V gene are SEHNR and FQNEAQ (reference sequence). The CDR3 loop is CASSLGPGGSEKLFF. As DNA, the CDR3 is TGTGCCAGCAGCTTAGGGCCCGGGGGAAGTGAAAAACTGTTTTTT.